This entry features one T cell receptor (beta chain) sequence. The entry originates in a study of type 1 and type 2 diabetes patients. The overall study: Participants included type 1 and type 2 diabetes patients plus nondiabetic controls.

The V segment lost 2 bases and the J segment 7 bases; nucleotides outside the gene matches: 7. The CDR3 length is 13 residues. Germline CDR1 DFQATT, CDR2 SNEGSKA (reference sequence). Amplification started from genomic DNA. Multiplex PCR with 30 forward and 13 reverse primers amplified the TCR beta CDR3. In TCRdb, the multiplex PCR reads were re-called with MiXCR into one record per CDR3 protein. This table holds about 290,000 distinct CDR3 sequences, 45% to 60% found once. The origin of this receptor is a man between 18 and 29 years old with type 2 diabetes. This chain uses TRBV20-1 with TRBJ2-7; TRBD1 matches 8 bases. Sequencing used peripheral blood mononuclear cells (PBMCs). CDR3 sequence reads: CSARQGRGREQYF. The CDR3 bases are TGCAGTGCTAGACAGGGCAGGGGGCGAGAGCAGTACTTC.